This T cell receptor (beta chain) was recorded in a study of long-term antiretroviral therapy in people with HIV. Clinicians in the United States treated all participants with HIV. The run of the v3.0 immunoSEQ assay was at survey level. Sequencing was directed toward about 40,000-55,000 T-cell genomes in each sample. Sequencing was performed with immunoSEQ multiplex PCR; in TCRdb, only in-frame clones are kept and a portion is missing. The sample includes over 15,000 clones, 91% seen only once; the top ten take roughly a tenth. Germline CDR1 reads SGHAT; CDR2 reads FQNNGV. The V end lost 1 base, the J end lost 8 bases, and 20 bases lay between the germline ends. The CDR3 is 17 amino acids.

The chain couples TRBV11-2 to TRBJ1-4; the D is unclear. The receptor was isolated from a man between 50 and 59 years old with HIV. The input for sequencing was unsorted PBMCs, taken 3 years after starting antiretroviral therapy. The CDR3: CASSLGPARGGEEKLFF. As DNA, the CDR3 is TGTGCCAGCAGCTTAGGCCCAGCCCGGGGTGGAGAGGAAAAACTGTTTTTT.